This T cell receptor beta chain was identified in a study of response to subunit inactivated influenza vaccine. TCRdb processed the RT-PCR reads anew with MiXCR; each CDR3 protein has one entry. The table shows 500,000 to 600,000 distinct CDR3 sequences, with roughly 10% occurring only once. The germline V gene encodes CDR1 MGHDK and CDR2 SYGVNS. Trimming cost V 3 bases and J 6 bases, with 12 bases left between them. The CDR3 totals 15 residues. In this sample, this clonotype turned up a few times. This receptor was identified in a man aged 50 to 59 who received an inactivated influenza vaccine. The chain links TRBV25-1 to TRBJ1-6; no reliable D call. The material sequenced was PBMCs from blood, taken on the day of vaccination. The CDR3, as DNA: TGTGCCAGCAGTGAGGTGGTAGGGAGTAATTCACCCCTCCACTTT. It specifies CASSEVVGSNSPLHF.